Given below is one T cell receptor beta chain in context. The V and J ends lost 1 base and 4 bases, in that order; junction bases with no gene match: 6. The CDR3 runs to 17 residues. The germline gives CDR1 SGHTA, CDR2 FQGTGA. Profiled with immunoSEQ multiplex PCR; TCRdb holds only in-frame clones, not every one. In the table there are approximately 210,000 clones, about four fifths of which are singletons. This specimen belongs to a study of blood T cell repertoires in COVID-19. The sequence was obtained from a woman of 80 years or more with COVID-19, enrolled during active disease. The chain links TRBV7-3 to TRBJ2-1; 11 bases fit TRBD2. Material for sequencing was peripheral blood. For the CDR3, the DNA is TGTGCCAGCAGCTTAAACCCCCCTAGCGGGGGGTACAATGAGCAGTTCTTC. Protein sequence: CASSLNPPSGGYNEQFF.